This entry describes one T cell receptor (beta chain). Its antigen remains unknown. Missing from this donor's record is the CMV serostatus. This sample was included in a study of cytomegalovirus exposure and HLA in healthy donors. About the study: Genotyping showed 70% to 90% of 350 to 400 donors falling in the Caucasian-associated ancestry cluster.

General study findings and limits: As a later analysis showed, several of the most significant clusters appeared to be linked to common viral pathogens.

This CDR3 contains 15 residues. V was shortened by 0 bases and J by 6 bases, with 14 bases between the two germline ends. Germline V gene sequence: CDR1 SGHRS, CDR2 YFSETQ. 60 Vbeta and 13 Jbeta primers were used in PCR. The protocol was immunoSEQ multiplex PCR, while the TCRdb copy is restricted to in-frame clones and leaves out a portion. The data show more than 85,000 clones, approximately 64% seen once. The chain uses TRBV5-1 and TRBJ2-3, with no clear D. The specimen sequenced was PBMCs. The receptor was isolated from a human donor in good health. The chain's CDR3 is CASSLAKFWADTQYF. The CDR3 bases are TGCGCCAGCAGCTTGGCCAAGTTCTGGGCTGATACGCAGTATTTT.